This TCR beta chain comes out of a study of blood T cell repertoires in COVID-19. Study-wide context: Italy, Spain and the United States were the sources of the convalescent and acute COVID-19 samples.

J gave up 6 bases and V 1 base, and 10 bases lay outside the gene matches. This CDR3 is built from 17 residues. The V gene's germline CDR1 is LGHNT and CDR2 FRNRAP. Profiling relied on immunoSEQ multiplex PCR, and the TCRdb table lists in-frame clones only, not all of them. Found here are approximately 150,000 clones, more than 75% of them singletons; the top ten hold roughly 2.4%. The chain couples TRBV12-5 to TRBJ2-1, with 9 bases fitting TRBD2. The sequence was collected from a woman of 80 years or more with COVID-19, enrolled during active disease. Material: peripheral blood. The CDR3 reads CASGLGTGTSRANEQFF. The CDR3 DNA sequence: TGTGCTAGTGGTTTGGGAACCGGGACTAGCCGAGCCAATGAGCAGTTCTTC.